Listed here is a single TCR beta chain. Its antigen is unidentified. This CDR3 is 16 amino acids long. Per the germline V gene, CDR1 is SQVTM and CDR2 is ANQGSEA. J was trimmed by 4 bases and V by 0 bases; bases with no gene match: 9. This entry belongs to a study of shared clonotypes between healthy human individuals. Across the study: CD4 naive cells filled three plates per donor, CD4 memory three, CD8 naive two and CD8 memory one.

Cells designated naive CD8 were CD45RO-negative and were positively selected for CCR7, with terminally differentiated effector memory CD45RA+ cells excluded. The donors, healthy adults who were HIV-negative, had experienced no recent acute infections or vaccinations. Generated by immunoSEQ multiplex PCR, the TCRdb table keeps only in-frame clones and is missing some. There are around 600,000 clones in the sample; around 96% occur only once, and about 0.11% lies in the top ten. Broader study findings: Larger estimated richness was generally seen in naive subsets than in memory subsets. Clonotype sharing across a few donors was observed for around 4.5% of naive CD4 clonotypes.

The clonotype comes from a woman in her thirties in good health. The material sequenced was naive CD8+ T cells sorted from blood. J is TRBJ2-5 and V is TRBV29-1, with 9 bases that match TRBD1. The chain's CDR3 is CSVEEAVTGGGETQYF. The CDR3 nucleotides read TGCAGCGTTGAAGAGGCAGTCACAGGGGGCGGAGAGACCCAGTACTTC.